This T cell receptor beta chain was recovered during a study of monozygotic twins with inflammatory bowel disease. Study-level results: No discrimination was achieved between different T cell subtypes. Limited statistical power may explain no repertoire similarity difference between concordant and discordant twins.

UMIs containing a 6-nucleotide sample barcode were added via template switching. For both chains, the TCRalpha and TCRbeta cDNA went through two nested PCRs of approximately 16 and 10 cycles. After re-calling the 5' RACE reads, TCRdb lists one entry per CDR3 protein, DNA absent. The listing contains approximately 380,000 distinct CDR3 sequences. Points on this clonotype: Its specificity is not known.

Germline CDR1 MNHEY, CDR2 SVGAGI. The CDR3 loop spans 15 amino acids. The receptor was derived from a human donor with ulcerative colitis or Crohn's disease, or a healthy co-twin of an affected twin (not recorded which). The V and J genes are TRBV6-5 and TRBJ2-7; checking the TCRdb D call of TRBD1 is not possible without DNA. What was sequenced was blood. The CDR3 loop is CASSYWDVGNHEQYF.